This passage covers 15 T cell receptor beta chains from one sample sequenced in a study of blood T cell repertoires in COVID-19. The table came from immunoSEQ multiplex PCR; TCRdb's copy has only in-frame clones and leaves some out. The sample has some 250,000 clones, over 70% seen once. Sequences were obtained from peripheral blood. Receptors were obtained from an older man with acute or convalescent COVID-19.

V gene TRBV28 combines with J gene TRBJ1-1; 9 nucleotides align to TRBD1. V shed 5 bases and J 10 bases; nucleotides not matched to a gene: 17. In germline, CDR1 is MDHEN, CDR2 SYDVKM. This CDR3 region has 16 residues. This CDR3 reads CASSPQAAGQGNRAFF. The CDR3 DNA reads as TGTGCCAGCAGTCCCCAAGCAGCAGGACAGGGGAATCGAGCTTTCTTT.

This rearrangement joins TRBV28 to TRBJ2-5; 8 positions agree with TRBD1. CDR3 length: 14 residues. Per the germline V gene, CDR1 is MDHEN and CDR2 is SYDVKM. Trimming at V came to 7 bases and at J to 5 bases, leaving 9 bases not matched to a gene. Here the CDR3 DNA reads TGTGCCAGCATAGGGGCAGGGGGCACGGAGACCCAGTACTTC. Encoded protein: CASIGAGGTETQYF.

The V gene is TRBV5-1, the J gene TRBJ2-7; D gene uncertain. V lost 1 base to trimming and J lost 2 bases, with 10 bases between them. Germline V CDR1 and CDR2: SGHRS, YFSETQ. The CDR3 covers 14 residues. CDR3 nucleotides: TGCGCCAGCAGCTTGCAGGATCCCGCCTACGAGCAGTACTTC. This encodes CASSLQDPAYEQYF.

The chain is built from TRBV6-5 and TRBJ1-2; no clear D gene. The germline gives CDR1 MNHEY, CDR2 SVGAGI. The V gene lost 2 bases and the J gene lost 1 base, with 11 bases spanning the gap. CDR3 length: 15 residues. The CDR3 loop is CASSYNTEINYGYTF. The DNA of the CDR3 is TGTGCCAGCAGTTACAATACAGAGATTAACTATGGCTACACCTTC.

There are a few counts of this clone. This chain joins TRBV2 and TRBJ2-1; D perhaps matches TRBD2 (6 bases). The germline V gene encodes CDR1 SNHLY and CDR2 FYNNEI. This CDR3 has 14 amino acids. V gave up 4 bases and J gave up 5 bases, with 12 bases separating them. The CDR3 DNA sequence: TGTGCCAGCAGTGTTCGCGGGACCCACAATGAGCAGTTCTTC. It encodes CASSVRGTHNEQFF.

CDR3 sequence (DNA): TGCAGTGCTAGTATGGGACCCTGGGAGGTCACAGATACGCAGTATTTT. It is translated as CSASMGPWEVTDTQYF. V usage is TRBV20-1 and J usage is TRBJ2-3; D might be TRBD2 (6 bases). Trimming removed 3 bases from V and 2 bases from J, with 18 bases in between. The CDR3 has 16 amino acids. CDR1 is DFQATT, CDR2 SNEGSKA, per germline (reference sequence).

This clone was found many times. The rearrangement joins TRBV9 to TRBJ2-2; D is possibly TRBD1 (6 bases). The CDR3 runs 17 residues. In germline, CDR1 is SGDLS, CDR2 YYNGEE. V was trimmed by 2 bases and J by 4 bases, leaving 18 bases between them. CDR3 region: CASSVGTPGEITGELFF. Here the CDR3 DNA reads TGTGCCAGCAGCGTCGGAACTCCAGGGGAAATCACCGGGGAGCTGTTTTTT.

This sequence joins TRBV6-5 and TRBJ2-1, with D perhaps TRBD2 (5 bases). Trimming shortened V by 7 bases and J by 8 bases, and 9 bases separated the two germline ends. The CDR3 has 11 residues. CDR1 is MNHEY, CDR2 SVGAGI, per germline. CDR3 in DNA: TGTGCCAGCACTAGCTTCGATGAGCAGTTCTTC. It is translated as CASTSFDEQFF.

With respect to this clone: The junction does not match germline at one end; this may be a read error. This chain uses TRBV7-3 with TRBJ2-1; 9 bases are a match to TRBD2. The CDR3 sequence is 15 residues long. The V gene's germline CDR1 is SGHTA and CDR2 FQGTGA. Here the CDR3 DNA reads TGTACCAGCAGCGACACTAGCGGGCCCTACAATGAGCAGTTCTTC. It translates to CTSSDTSGPYNEQFF.

V gene TRBV12-3 or TRBV12-4 combines with J gene TRBJ2-7, with 8 bases identical to TRBD2. The CDR3 is 13 amino acids. Unmatched junction bases numbered 5, after V lost 7 bases and J lost 3 bases. The CDR3 loop reads CASTGGTFYEQYF. For the CDR3, the DNA is TGTGCCAGCACGGGGGGGACATTCTACGAGCAGTACTTC.

V and J are TRBV3-1 (or the pseudogene TRBV3-2) and TRBJ1-1; a weak D match, TRBD1 (5 bases). Trimming pared 1 base from V and 11 bases from J, leaving 11 bases between. Per germline, CDR1 LGHDT and CDR2 YNNKEL (reference sequence). There are 12 residues in the CDR3. CDR3 sequence: CASSQAGRGAFF. The CDR3 DNA reads TGTGCCAGCAGCCAAGCGGGGAGGGGCGCTTTCTTT.

V and J are TRBV10-1 and TRBJ2-1; the D gene is possibly TRBD2 (5 bases). This CDR3 comprises 14 residues. V lost 0 bases, J lost 12 bases, and 15 bases lay in between. The germline gives CDR1 WNHNN, CDR2 SYGVQD (reference sequence). The DNA for the CDR3 is TGCGCCAGCAGTGAGTCTTTCGGGGATCGGGGGCAGTTCTTC. This gives the protein CASSESFGDRGQFF.

The chain recombines TRBV20-1 with TRBJ2-5, with unresolved D. The CDR3 sequence is 14 residues long. The germline V gene has CDR1 DFQATT and CDR2 SNEGSKA (reference sequence). The V gene lost 3 bases and the J gene lost 5 bases, with 16 bases spanning the gap. This CDR3 is CSASVGRPGETQYF. The CDR3 coding sequence is TGCAGTGCTAGTGTGGGCAGACCCGGTGAGACCCAGTACTTC.

This clone was picked up many times. The chain combines TRBV27 with TRBJ1-3; D possibly corresponds to TRBD1 (6 bases). The V gene's germline CDR1 is MNHEY and CDR2 SMNVEV (reference sequence). V was pared by 6 bases and J by 2 bases, with 14 bases between. The CDR3 length is 15 residues. The DNA for the CDR3 is TGTGCCAGCAGCCCCCTCGACAGGACTGGAAACACCATATATTTT. This codes for CASSPLDRTGNTIYF.

CDR3: CSVGQGAGEQYF. Here the CDR3 DNA reads TGCAGCGTTGGGCAGGGGGCTGGCGAGCAGTACTTC. The chain links TRBV29-1 to TRBJ2-7, with 8 bases aligning to TRBD1. V lost 4 bases and J lost 6; bases outside the gene matches: 5. Germline CDR1 and CDR2: SQVTM and ANQGSEA. The CDR3 is 12 amino acids.